This T cell receptor beta chain was profiled in a study of T cell repertoires in cytomegalovirus infection. Whole-study context: Both a matching HLA type and CMV infection were indicated by public TCR beta signatures. Overall study results and limits: Carriers of CMV and the relevant HLA type were discriminated by public TCR beta frequency. Dominant in the ex vivo response were TCR beta clonotypes restricted by HLA-C and specific for CMV.

Germline V gives CDR1 SGHVS, CDR2 FNYEAQ. The CDR3 length is 16 residues, termini included. MiXCR was run by TCRdb on the reads, yielding one entry per CDR3 protein. The table lists under 600,000 distinct CDR3 sequences, about 15% of them singletons, with more than 20% in the top ten. As for this clonotype: Its specificity is not known. The conserved phenylalanine or tryptophan is not found at the CDR3 terminus, so this likely reflects a read error. It is unclear where the CDR3 begins or ends on the DNA, so no DNA is shown, and the CDR3 is as TCRdb lists it.

This chain uses TRBV7-6 with TRBJ2-1; the table gives TRBD2 as D, unverified against the DNA. Sequencing input: CD8+ T cells from PBMCs. The sequence came from a human donor in good health (CMV status not recorded). Some clones in this sample may be carry-over from other donors' samples. The CDR3 protein is CASSPSRQVSYNEQLL.